These 9 T cell receptor beta chains share one sample of origin, sequenced in a study of CD8 T cells in ankylosing spondylitis. TCRdb reprocessed the 5' RACE reads with MiXCR, giving one entry per CDR3 protein. The sample lists some 140,000 distinct CDR3 sequences, 7% to 9% occurring once. The material sequenced was synovial fluid, either unsorted or a sorted T cell fraction (not recorded which). Source of these receptors: a male donor with ankylosing spondylitis.

A few counts support this clonotype. This chain links TRBV20-1 with TRBJ2-5; 8 bases agree with TRBD1. V dropped 5 bases and J dropped 2; count of bases not matched to a gene: 4. The CDR3 runs 13 residues. Germline V gene data show CDR1 as DFQATT and CDR2 as SNEGSKA (reference sequence). The DNA for the CDR3 is TGCAGTGCTGAGCGGACAGGGCAAGAGACCCAGTACTTC. Protein sequence: CSAERTGQETQYF.

This clonotype was recorded at least ten times. The V gene is TRBV7-9, the J gene TRBJ2-1; 9 bases fit TRBD2. This CDR3 is 13 amino acids long. Germline CDR1 SEHNR, CDR2 FQNEAQ (reference sequence). Germline trimming cut 8 bases from V and 9 bases from J; bases unmatched to any gene: 8. CDR3 nucleotide sequence: TGTGCCAGCGTGCCTAGCGGGAACACTGAGCAGTTCTTC. Its translation is CASVPSGNTEQFF.

The sample holds a few counts of this clonotype. V and J are TRBV3-1 and TRBJ2-3; TRBD1 matches 9 bases. The germline gives CDR1 LGHDT, CDR2 YNNKEL (reference sequence). V was pared by 2 bases and J by 9 bases, with 3 bases of the junction left unmatched. The CDR3 totals 13 residues. CDR3 protein: CASSQYGQGTQYF. CDR3 bases: TGTGCCAGCAGCCAATACGGACAGGGGACGCAGTATTTT.

At least ten counts were recorded for this clonotype. The genes are TRBV20-1 and TRBJ1-2; the D is unclear. Germline CDR1 reads DFQATT; CDR2 reads SNEGSKA (reference sequence). This CDR3 has 12 amino acids. Deletions cut 3 bases from V and 2 bases from J, with 7 bases between. CDR3: CSASTGNYGYTF. CDR3 coding DNA: TGCAGTGCTAGTACTGGAAACTATGGCTACACCTTC.

This clonotype is deemed medium-sized (0.01 to 0.1%). The chain combines TRBV7-2 with TRBJ2-1, with 8 bases identical to TRBD1. Germline V lookup: CDR1 SGHTA, CDR2 FQGNSA. V dropped 3 bases and J dropped 10; count of bases not matched to a gene: 5. The CDR3 runs to 13 residues. Here the CDR3 DNA reads TGTGCCAGCAGCTTCGCCGGGACAGGAGAGCAGTTCTTC. Protein product: CASSFAGTGEQFF.

Ten or more counts support this clonotype. The rearrangement uses TRBV29-1 and TRBJ2-5; D is unresolved. CDR3 length: 13 amino acids. Trimming removed 6 bases at V and 2 bases at J, with 13 bases between. Germline CDR1 SQVTM, CDR2 ANQGSEA. CDR3 protein: CSVKLRSQETQYF. For the CDR3, the DNA is TGCAGCGTCAAACTACGATCACAAGAGACCCAGTACTTC.

In this sample, this clonotype turned up many times. The chain has TRBV7-2 and TRBJ1-1; D is ambiguous. Germline CDR1 and CDR2: SGHTA and FQGNSA. The ends were cut back, 4 bases at V and 5 bases at J, with 11 bases in the middle. The CDR3 loop spans 13 amino acids. The CDR3 nucleotides read TGTGCCAGCAGCTCCCAGCCGGGGACTGAAGCTTTCTTT. This sequence encodes CASSSQPGTEAFF.

This clonotype was detected ten times or more. V usage is TRBV4-3 and J usage is TRBJ2-1; D perhaps matches TRBD2 (6 bases). The germline V gene has CDR1 LGHNA and CDR2 YSLEER. The CDR3 has 16 residues. V shed 3 bases and J shed 7 bases, with 19 bases lying between them. CDR3 in amino acids: CASSQETWRGPNEQFF. CDR3 bases: TGCGCCAGCAGCCAGGAAACCTGGAGGGGTCCAAATGAGCAGTTCTTC.

This clonotype has ten or more counts. One base away lies a much larger clone, so this may be a sequencing read error. This rearrangement joins TRBV12-3 or TRBV12-4 to TRBJ1-1; no clear D. This CDR3 has 13 amino acids. V was pared by 5 bases and J by 3 bases, with 10 bases between. The CDR3 loop reads CASSPQLDTEAFF. The DNA of the CDR3 is TGTGCCAGCAGTCCTCAGTTGGACACTGAAGCTTTCTTT.